These 14 T cell receptor beta chains came from one sample sequenced in a study of shared clonotypes between healthy human individuals. Libraries were prepared by immunoSEQ multiplex PCR; TCRdb keeps only in-frame clonotypes and omits some of them. The table includes some 2,400,000 clones, around 95% detected once. Sequenced sample: naive CD4+ T cells sorted from blood. Subset defined: CD45RA+ positively selected. Every receptor here comes from a young man in good health.

The chain combines TRBV6-6 with TRBJ2-1, with 12 bases fitting TRBD2. The CDR3 contains 15 residues. V lost 6 bases to trimming and J lost 5 bases; unmatched junction nucleotides: 5. Germline-derived CDR1 and CDR2 are MNHNY and SVGAGI (reference sequence). The CDR3 spells CASSLTSGGNNEQFF. CDR3 nucleotide sequence: TGTGCCAGCAGCCTGACTAGCGGGGGAAACAATGAGCAGTTCTTC.

This rearrangement joins TRBV18 to TRBJ2-1, with 8 bases identical to TRBD2. After removal of 5 bases from V and 10 bases from J, the junction contained 19 bases not matched to a gene. This CDR3 has 17 residues. The germline CDR1 and CDR2 sequences are KGHSH and LQKENI. For the CDR3, the DNA is TGTGCCAGCTCATCCCCCCGGCTAGCGGGCGCCCAGAGGGAGCAGTTCTTC. Protein product: CASSSPRLAGAQREQFF.

CDR3 sequence reads: CASSLGDRVSEAFF. CDR3 in DNA: TGTGCCAGCAGCTTAGGGGACAGGGTCAGTGAAGCTTTCTTT. The chain recombines TRBV11-2 with TRBJ1-1, with TRBD1 identical over 9 bases. Germline V gene sequence: CDR1 SGHAT, CDR2 FQNNGV. Trimming took 1 base from V and 7 from J; bases not matched to a gene: 4. The CDR3 runs 14 residues.

This clone came up once. This sequence joins TRBV19 and TRBJ1-5; D is ambiguous. This CDR3 region has 14 residues. CDR1 and CDR2 from the germline V gene are LNHDA and SQIVND (reference sequence). Trimming pared 10 bases from V and 0 bases from J, leaving 13 bases between. The CDR3 DNA reads as TGTGCCACTTCGGAGCCTTATAGCAATCAGCCCCAGCATTTT. Its translation: CATSEPYSNQPQHF. Variable domain in full (rest from reference TRBV19 and TRBJ1-5): DGGITQSPKYLFRKEGQNVTLSCEQNLNHDAMYWYRQDPGQGLRLIYYSQIVNDFQKGDIAEGYSVSREKKESFPLTVTSAQKNPTAFYLCATSEPYSNQPQHFGDGTRLSIL.

This clone was observed once. CDR3 bases: TGTGCCAGCGGCACCTACTATGGCTACACCTTC. Translated, it gives CASGTYYGYTF. This chain uses TRBV28 with TRBJ1-2; the D is unclear. This CDR3 contains 11 residues. The germline V gene has CDR1 MDHEN and CDR2 SYDVKM. The germline V and J ends were trimmed by 8 bases and 3 bases, with 7 bases remaining between them.

The chain couples TRBV6-5 to TRBJ2-5; D possibly corresponds to TRBD2 (6 bases). V dropped 11 bases and J dropped 5 bases, with 21 bases sitting between them. CDR1 MNHEY and CDR2 SVGAGI come from the germline V gene. CDR3 size: 14 residues. CDR3 protein: CAVLGTWRVETQYF. The CDR3 DNA is TGTGCCGTCCTCGGGACTTGGCGCGTCGAGACCCAGTACTTC.

Note on this clone: One junction end does not reproduce the germline sequence, and a read error may be involved. The chain joins TRBV5-4 to TRBJ2-5, with D maybe TRBD2 (6 bases). Germline values: CDR1 SGHNT, CDR2 YYREEE (reference sequence). CDR3 size: 13 residues. The CDR3 DNA follows: TGTGCCAGCAGCTTGATTAGCGGTGAGACCCAGCACTTC. As protein: CASSLISGETQHF.

V and J are TRBV10-2 and TRBJ2-7; D may be TRBD2 (5 bases). The CDR3 is 16 amino acids. V shed 0 bases and J shed 4 bases, with 16 bases lying between them. Germline-derived CDR1 and CDR2 are WSHSY and SAAADI. CDR3 loop: CASSESIPGKSYEQYF. CDR3 DNA sequence: TGCGCCAGCAGTGAGTCGATCCCGGGAAAATCGTACGAGCAGTACTTC.

The CDR3 here is CASSETGAGNTIYF. The CDR3 nucleotides read TGTGCCAGCAGTGAGACAGGGGCTGGAAACACCATATATTTT. The chain carries TRBV6-1 and TRBJ1-3; TRBD1 matches 8 bases. In germline, CDR1 is MNHNS, CDR2 SASEGT. The CDR3 runs to 14 residues. J gave up 2 bases and V 3 bases, and 0 bases lay outside the gene matches.

The count of this clone is one. The J gene is TRBJ1-3, the V gene TRBV30, with D unresolved. The CDR3 contains 12 residues. Germline assignment: CDR1 GTSNPN and CDR2 SVGIG (reference sequence). The ends were cut back, 6 bases at V and 4 bases at J, with 10 bases in the middle. CDR3 region: CACPGLGNTIYF. The CDR3 DNA is TGTGCCTGTCCGGGCCTCGGAAACACCATATATTTT.

For this clone: A junction end diverges from the germline sequence, so it may reflect a read error. The V gene is TRBV7-7, the J gene TRBJ2-5, with 10 bases lining up with TRBD2. The CDR3 is 12 amino acids. Germline V gene lookup returns CDR1 SSHAT and CDR2 FNYEAQ (reference sequence). Written as DNA, the CDR3 is TGTGCTAGCAGCTTAGCGGGGGGGACCCAGTACTTC. Translation gives CASSLAGGTQYF.

The chain recombines TRBV2 with TRBJ1-1; D is uncertain. CDR1 is SNHLY, CDR2 FYNNEI, per germline. The CDR3 loop spans 12 amino acids. The V end lost 8 bases, the J end lost 4 bases, and 11 bases lay between the germline ends. CDR3 coding DNA: TGTGCCAGCCTTTACACGGGCACTGAAGCTTTCTTT. Its protein is CASLYTGTEAFF.

The chain links TRBV6-6 to TRBJ2-2; D is possibly TRBD2 (5 bases). The germline V gene encodes CDR1 MNHNY and CDR2 SVGAGI (reference sequence). This CDR3 comprises 13 residues. Trimming pared 7 bases from V and 4 bases from J, leaving 10 bases between. CDR3 DNA: TGTGCCAGCACACTAGTTCTCACCGGGGAGCTGTTTTTT. Translating it yields CASTLVLTGELFF.

The chain has TRBV18 and TRBJ2-5; TRBD2 matches 11 bases. The DNA end is a closer match to TRBJ2-7, so the J assignment may be wrong. The CDR3 extends over 15 amino acids. Germline V lookup: CDR1 KGHSH, CDR2 LQKENI. The CDR3 protein is CASSPQGTSGYEQYF. The CDR3 DNA is TGTGCCAGCTCACCTCAAGGGACTAGCGGCTACGAGCAGTACTTC.